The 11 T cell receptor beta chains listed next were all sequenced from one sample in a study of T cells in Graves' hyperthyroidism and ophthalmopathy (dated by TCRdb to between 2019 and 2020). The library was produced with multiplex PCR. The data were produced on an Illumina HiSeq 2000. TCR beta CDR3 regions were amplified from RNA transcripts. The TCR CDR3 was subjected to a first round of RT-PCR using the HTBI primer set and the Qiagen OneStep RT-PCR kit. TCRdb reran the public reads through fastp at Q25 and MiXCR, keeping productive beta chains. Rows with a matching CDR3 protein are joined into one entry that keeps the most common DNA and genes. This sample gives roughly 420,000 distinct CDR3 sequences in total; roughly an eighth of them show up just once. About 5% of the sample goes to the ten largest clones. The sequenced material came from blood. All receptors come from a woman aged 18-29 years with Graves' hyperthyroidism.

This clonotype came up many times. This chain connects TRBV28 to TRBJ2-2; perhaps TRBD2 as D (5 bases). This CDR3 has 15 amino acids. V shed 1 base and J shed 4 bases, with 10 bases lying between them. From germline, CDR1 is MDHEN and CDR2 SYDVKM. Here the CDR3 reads CASSLSSGSTGELFF. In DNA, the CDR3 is TGTGCCAGCAGTTTATCATCGGGGTCCACCGGGGAGCTGTTTTTT.

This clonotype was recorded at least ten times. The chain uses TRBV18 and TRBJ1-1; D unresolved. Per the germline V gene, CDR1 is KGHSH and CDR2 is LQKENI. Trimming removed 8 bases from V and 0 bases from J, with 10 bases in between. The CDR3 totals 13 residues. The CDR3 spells CASSPILNTEAFF. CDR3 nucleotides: TGTGCCAGCAGTCCCATACTGAACACTGAAGCTTTCTTT.

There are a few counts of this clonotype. The CDR3 sequence is CSARLRIFEAFF. The DNA of the CDR3 is TGCAGTGCTAGACTCCGGATTTTTGAAGCTTTCTTT. The V and J genes are TRBV20-1 and TRBJ1-1; D uncertain. Per the germline V gene, CDR1 is DFQATT and CDR2 is SNEGSKA (reference sequence). Trimming removed 2 bases at V and 7 bases at J, with 11 bases between. This CDR3 region has 12 residues.

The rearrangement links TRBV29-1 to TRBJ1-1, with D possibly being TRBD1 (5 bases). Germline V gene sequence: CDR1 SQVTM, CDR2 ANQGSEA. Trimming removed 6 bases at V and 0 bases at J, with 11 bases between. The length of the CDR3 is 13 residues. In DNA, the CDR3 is TGCAGCGTGACGGGACGGTTGAACACTGAAGCTTTCTTT. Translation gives CSVTGRLNTEAFF.

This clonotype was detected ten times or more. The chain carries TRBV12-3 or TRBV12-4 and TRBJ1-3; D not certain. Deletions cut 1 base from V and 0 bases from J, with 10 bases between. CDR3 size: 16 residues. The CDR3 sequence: CASSLGSTVSGNTIYF. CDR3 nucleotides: TGTGCCAGCAGTTTAGGCTCTACAGTCTCTGGAAACACCATATATTTT.

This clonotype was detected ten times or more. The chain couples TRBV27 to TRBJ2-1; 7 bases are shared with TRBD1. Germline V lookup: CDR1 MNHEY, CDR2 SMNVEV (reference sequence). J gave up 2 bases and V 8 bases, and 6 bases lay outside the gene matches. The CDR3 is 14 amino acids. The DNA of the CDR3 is TGTGCCAGCCAGACAGGGTTACCCTACAATGAGCAGTTCTTC. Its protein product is CASQTGLPYNEQFF.

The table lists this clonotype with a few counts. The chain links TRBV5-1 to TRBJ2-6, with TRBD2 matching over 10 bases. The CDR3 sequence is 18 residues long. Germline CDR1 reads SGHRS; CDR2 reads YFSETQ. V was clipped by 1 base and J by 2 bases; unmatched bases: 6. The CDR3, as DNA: TGCGCCAGCAGCTTGCCTAGCGGGAGTTCTGCTGGGGCCAACGTCCTGACTTTC. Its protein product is CASSLPSGSSAGANVLTF. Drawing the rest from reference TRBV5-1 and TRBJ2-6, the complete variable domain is KAGVTQTPRYLIKTRGQQVTLSCSPISGHRSVSWYQQTPGQGLQFLFEYFSETQRNKGNFPGRFSGRQFSNSRSEMNVSTLELGDSALYLCASSLPSGSSAGANVLTFGAGSRLTVL.

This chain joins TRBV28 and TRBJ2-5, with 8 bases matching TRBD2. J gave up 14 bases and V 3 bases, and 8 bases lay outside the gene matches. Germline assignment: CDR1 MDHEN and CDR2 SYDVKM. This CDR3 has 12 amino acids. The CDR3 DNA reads TGTGCCAGCAGTTTGGGACGGGGGGGAATCTACTTC. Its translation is CASSLGRGGIYF.

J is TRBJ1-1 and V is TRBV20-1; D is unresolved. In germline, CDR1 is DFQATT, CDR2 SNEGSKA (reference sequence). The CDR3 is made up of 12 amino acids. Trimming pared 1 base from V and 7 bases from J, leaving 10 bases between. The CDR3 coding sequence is TGCAGTGCTAGAGGTAGGGAAATTGAAGCTTTCTTT. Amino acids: CSARGREIEAFF.

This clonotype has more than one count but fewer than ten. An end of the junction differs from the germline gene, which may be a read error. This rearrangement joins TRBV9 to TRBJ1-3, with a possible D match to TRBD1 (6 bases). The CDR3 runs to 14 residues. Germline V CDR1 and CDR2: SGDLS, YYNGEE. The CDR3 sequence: CASSPGVTGNTICF. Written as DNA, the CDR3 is TGTGCCAGCAGCCCAGGGGTTACTGGAAACACCATATGTTTT. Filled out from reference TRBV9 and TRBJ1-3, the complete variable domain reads DSGVTQTPKHLITATGQRVTLRCSPRSGDLSVYWYQQSLDQGLQFLIQYYNGEERAKGNILERFSAQQFPDLHSELNLSSLELGDSALYFCASSPGVTGNTICFGEGSWLTVV.

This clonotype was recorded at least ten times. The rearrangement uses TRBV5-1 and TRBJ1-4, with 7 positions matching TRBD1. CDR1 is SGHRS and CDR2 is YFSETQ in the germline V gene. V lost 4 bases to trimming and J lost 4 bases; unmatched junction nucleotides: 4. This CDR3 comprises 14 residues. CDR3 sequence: CASSVGQNNEKLFF. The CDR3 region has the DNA TGCGCCAGCAGCGTGGGACAGAATAATGAAAAACTGTTTTTT.